The 8 T cell receptor beta chains below were found in one sample sequenced in a study of blood T cell repertoires in COVID-19. This table comes from immunoSEQ multiplex PCR, and its TCRdb copy is limited to in-frame clones, with some not included. Counted here are hundreds of thousands of clones, less than 90% occurring once; the ten biggest clones make up roughly 7.3%. Sequencing was performed on peripheral blood. All receptors derive from a woman in her 50s with COVID-19, enrolled during active disease.

V is TRBV30 and J is TRBJ2-1, with 8 bases matching TRBD2. The length of the CDR3 is 13 residues. The J segment lost 6 bases and the V segment lost 5 bases, leaving 6 bases of the junction unmatched. CDR1 GTSNPN and CDR2 SVGIG come from the germline V gene (reference sequence). The CDR3, as DNA: TGTGCCTGGGACATCGGGGGGGGCAATGAGCAGTTCTTC. This codes for CAWDIGGGNEQFF.

J is TRBJ1-2 and V is TRBV29-1; TRBD1 aligns across 7 bases. Germline CDR1 SQVTM, CDR2 ANQGSEA. V shed 6 bases, J shed 8 bases, and the junction held 12 bases outside the gene matches. This CDR3 comprises 13 residues. The CDR3, as DNA: TGCAGCGTGGAAAGGGGGCGAATGCGAGGCTACACCTTC. This codes for CSVERGRMRGYTF.

The rearrangement uses TRBV5-6 and TRBJ2-1; 11 bases are a match to TRBD2. The V gene end was trimmed by 2 bases and the J gene end by 10 bases; junction bases not matched to a gene: 8. The CDR3 has 15 amino acids. Germline V gene sequence: CDR1 SGHDT, CDR2 YYEEEE. The CDR3 DNA reads as TGTGCCAGCAGCTTCGGGCTAGCGGGGGGCAGCGAGCAGTTCTTC. Its translation: CASSFGLAGGSEQFF.

In regard to this clone: The sample has other DNA sequences that encode this CDR3 too. The V gene is TRBV27, the J gene TRBJ1-3; no reliable D call. Germline CDR1 reads MNHEY; CDR2 reads SMNVEV (reference sequence). The CDR3 runs 14 residues. V was trimmed by 5 bases and J by 0 bases, leaving 8 bases between them. CDR3 amino acids: CASSPLSSGNTIYF. In nucleotides, the CDR3 is TGTGCCAGCAGTCCCTTATCCTCTGGAAACACCATATATTTT.

The sample holds a few counts of this clone. This rearrangement joins TRBV5-4 to TRBJ1-1, with a weak D call TRBD1 (6 bases). V was cut by 4 bases and J by 6 bases, with 13 bases left in between. The CDR3 loop spans 13 amino acids. Per the germline V gene, CDR1 is SGHNT and CDR2 is YYREEE (reference sequence). CDR3: CASSRQVNSEAFF. CDR3 coding DNA: TGTGCCAGCAGCCGACAGGTCAACTCTGAAGCTTTCTTT.

The J gene is TRBJ1-3, the V gene TRBV9, with D possibly being TRBD1 (5 bases). This CDR3 comprises 12 residues. V was trimmed by 0 bases and J by 9 bases, leaving 7 bases between them. Germline V lookup: CDR1 SGDLS, CDR2 YYNGEE. The DNA for the CDR3 is TGTGCCAGCAGCGTAGCCGGGGGCACCATATATTTT. It yields the protein CASSVAGGTIYF.

This rearrangement joins TRBV9 to TRBJ1-6; no firm D call. The V end lost 0 bases, the J end lost 10 bases, and 14 bases lay between the germline ends. This CDR3 spans 15 amino acids. CDR1 and CDR2 (germline): SGDLS, YYNGEE. The CDR3, as DNA: TGTGCCAGCAGCGTAGGATCGGGTGGGAGGTCACCCCTCCACTTT. Residues: CASSVGSGGRSPLHF.

This chain connects TRBV5-6 to TRBJ1-1; D call uncertain. Germline CDR1 SGHDT, CDR2 YYEEEE. The V and J ends lost 2 bases and 3 bases respectively, with 11 bases between them. The CDR3 spans 14 residues. CDR3 sequence: CASSFGIEDTEAFF. In DNA form, the CDR3 reads TGTGCCAGCAGCTTTGGAATAGAGGACACTGAAGCTTTCTTT.